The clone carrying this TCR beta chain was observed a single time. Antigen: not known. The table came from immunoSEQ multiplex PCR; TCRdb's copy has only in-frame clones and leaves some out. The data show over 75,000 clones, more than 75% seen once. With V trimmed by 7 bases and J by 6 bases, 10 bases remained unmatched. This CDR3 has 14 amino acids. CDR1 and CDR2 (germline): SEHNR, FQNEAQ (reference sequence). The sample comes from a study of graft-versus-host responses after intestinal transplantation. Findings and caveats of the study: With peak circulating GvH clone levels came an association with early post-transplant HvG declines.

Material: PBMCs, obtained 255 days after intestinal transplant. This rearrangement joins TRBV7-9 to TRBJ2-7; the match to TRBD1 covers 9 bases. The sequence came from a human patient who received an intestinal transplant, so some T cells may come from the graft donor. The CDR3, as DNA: TGTGCCAGCAACAAACAGGGGGCGTCTAGCGAGCAGTACTTC. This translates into CASNKQGASSEQYF.